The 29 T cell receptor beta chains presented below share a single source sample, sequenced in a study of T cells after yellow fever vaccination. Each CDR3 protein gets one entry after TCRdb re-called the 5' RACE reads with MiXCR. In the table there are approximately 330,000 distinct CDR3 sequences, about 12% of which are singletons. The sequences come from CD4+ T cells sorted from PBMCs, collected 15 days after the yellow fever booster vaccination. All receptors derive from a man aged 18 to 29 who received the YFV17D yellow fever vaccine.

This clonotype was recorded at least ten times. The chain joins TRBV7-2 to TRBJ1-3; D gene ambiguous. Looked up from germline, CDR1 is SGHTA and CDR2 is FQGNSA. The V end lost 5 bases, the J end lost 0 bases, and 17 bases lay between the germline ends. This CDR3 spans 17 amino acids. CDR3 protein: CASSLGPQESSGNTIYF. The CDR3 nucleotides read TGTGCCAGCAGCCTCGGGCCGCAGGAGTCCTCTGGAAACACCATATATTTT. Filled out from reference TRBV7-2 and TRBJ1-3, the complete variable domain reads GAGVSQSPSNKVTEKGKDVELRCDPISGHTALYWYRQSLGQGLEFLIYFQGNSAPDKSGLPSDRFSAERTGGSVSTLTIQRTQQEDSAVYLCASSLGPQESSGNTIYFGEGSWLTVV.

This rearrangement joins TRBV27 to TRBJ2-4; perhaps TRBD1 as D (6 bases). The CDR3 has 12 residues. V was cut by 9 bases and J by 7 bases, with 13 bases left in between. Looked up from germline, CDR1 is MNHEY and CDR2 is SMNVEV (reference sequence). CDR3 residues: CARNPDRNIQYF. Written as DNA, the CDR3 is TGTGCCAGAAACCCCGACAGGAACATTCAGTACTTC.

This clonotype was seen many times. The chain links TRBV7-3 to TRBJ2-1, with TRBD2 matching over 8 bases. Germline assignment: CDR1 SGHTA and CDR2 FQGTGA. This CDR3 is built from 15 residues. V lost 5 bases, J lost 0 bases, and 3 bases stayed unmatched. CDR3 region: CASSRGGSSYNEQFF. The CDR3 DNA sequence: TGTGCCAGCAGCCGGGGGGGAAGCTCCTACAATGAGCAGTTCTTC. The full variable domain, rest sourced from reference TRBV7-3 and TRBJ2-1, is GAGVSQTPSNKVTEKGKYVELRCDPISGHTALYWYRQSLGQGPEFLIYFQGTGAADDSGLPNDRFFAVRPEGSVSTLKIQRTERGDSAVYLCASSRGGSSYNEQFFGPGTRLTVL.

CDR3 region: CAISEQGGNQPQHF. CDR3 DNA sequence: TGTGCCATCAGTGAACAGGGCGGCAATCAGCCCCAGCATTTT. V is TRBV10-3 and J is TRBJ1-5; possibly TRBD1 for D (6 bases). The V end was cut by 3 bases, the J end by 2 bases, with 8 bases between. The CDR3 is 14 amino acids. CDR1 and CDR2 (germline): ENHRY, SYGVKD.

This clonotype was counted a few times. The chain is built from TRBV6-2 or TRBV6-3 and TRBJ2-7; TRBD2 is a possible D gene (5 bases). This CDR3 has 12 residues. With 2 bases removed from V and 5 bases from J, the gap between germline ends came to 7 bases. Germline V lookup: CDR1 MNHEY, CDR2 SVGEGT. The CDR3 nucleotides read TGTGCCAGCAGTTACCGAGGGAACGAGCAGTACGTC. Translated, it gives CASSYRGNEQYV.

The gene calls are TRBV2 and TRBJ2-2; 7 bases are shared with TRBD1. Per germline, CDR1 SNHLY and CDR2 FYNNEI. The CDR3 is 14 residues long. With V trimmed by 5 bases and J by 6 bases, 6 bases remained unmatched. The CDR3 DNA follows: TGTGCCAGCAGTAGACAGGGTAGTGCCGGGGAGCTGTTTTTT. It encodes CASSRQGSAGELFF.

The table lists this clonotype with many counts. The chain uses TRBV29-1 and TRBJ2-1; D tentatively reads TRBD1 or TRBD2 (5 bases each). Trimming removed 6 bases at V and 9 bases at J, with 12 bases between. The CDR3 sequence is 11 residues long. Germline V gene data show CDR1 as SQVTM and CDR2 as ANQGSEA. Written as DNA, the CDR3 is TGCAGCGTACGCAGGGACGGTGAGCAGTTCTTC. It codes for CSVRRDGEQFF.

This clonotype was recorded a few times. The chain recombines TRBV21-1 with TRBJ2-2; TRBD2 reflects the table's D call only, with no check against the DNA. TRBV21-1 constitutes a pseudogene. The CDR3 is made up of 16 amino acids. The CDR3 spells CASSKEERPYTGELFF. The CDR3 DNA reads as TGTGCCAGCAGCAAAGAGGAGCGGCCTTACACCGGGGAGCTGTTTTTT.

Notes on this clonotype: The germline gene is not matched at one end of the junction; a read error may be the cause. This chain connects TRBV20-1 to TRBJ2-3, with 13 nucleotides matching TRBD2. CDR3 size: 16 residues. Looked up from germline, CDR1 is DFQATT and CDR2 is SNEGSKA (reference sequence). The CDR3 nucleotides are TGCAGTGCTAGATCCAGGACTAGCGGGGGAGCAGATAGGCAGTATTTT. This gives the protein CSARSRTSGGADRQYF.

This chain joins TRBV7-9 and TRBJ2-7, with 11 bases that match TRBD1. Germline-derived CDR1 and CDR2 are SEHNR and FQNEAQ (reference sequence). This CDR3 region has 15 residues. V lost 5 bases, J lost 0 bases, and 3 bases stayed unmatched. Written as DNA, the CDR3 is TGTGCCAGCAGCCGGACAGGGGGCCCCTCCTACGAGCAGTACGTC. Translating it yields CASSRTGGPSYEQYV.

The CDR3 nucleotides are TGTGCCAGCAGCGTAGATTCAGAGACCCAGTACTTC. As protein: CASSVDSETQYF. The chain has TRBV9 and TRBJ2-5; D not resolved. V was shortened by 0 bases and J by 4 bases, with 4 bases between the two germline ends. The CDR3 extends over 12 amino acids. CDR1 and CDR2 (germline): SGDLS, YYNGEE.

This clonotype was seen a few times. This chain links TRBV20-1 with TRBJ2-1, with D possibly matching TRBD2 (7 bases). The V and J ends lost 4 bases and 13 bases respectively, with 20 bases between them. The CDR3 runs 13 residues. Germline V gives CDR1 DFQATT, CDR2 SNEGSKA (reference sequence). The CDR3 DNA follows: TGCAGTGCTATGATCGGGGGCCTAGCGGAACAGTTCTTC. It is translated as CSAMIGGLAEQFF.

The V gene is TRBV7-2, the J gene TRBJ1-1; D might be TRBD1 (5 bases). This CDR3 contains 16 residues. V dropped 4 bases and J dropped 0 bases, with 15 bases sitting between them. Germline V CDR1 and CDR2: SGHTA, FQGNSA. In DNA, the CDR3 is TGTGCCAGCAGCTCCAGTCCGGGACGGGTGAACACTGAAGCTTTCTTT. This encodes CASSSSPGRVNTEAFF.

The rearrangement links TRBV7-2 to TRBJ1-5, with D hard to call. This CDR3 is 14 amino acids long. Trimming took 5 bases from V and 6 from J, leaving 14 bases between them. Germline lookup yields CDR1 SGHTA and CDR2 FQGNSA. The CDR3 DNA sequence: TGTGCCAGCAGCGCCTACCCTTCGGGTCAGCCCCAGCATTTT. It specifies CASSAYPSGQPQHF.

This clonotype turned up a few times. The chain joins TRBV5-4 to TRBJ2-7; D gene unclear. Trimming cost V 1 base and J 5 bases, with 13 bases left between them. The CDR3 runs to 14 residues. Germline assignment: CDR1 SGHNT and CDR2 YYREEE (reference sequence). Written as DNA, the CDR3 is TGTGCCAGCAGCTTGCAGGAAAATAACCACGAGCAGTACTTC. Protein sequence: CASSLQENNHEQYF.

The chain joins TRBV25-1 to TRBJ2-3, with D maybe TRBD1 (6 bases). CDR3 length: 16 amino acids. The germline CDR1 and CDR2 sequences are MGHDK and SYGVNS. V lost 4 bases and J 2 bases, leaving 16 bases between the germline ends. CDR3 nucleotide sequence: TGTGCCAGCAGTGCCGCAACAGGGAAGTCCACAGATACGCAGTATTTT. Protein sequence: CASSAATGKSTDTQYF.

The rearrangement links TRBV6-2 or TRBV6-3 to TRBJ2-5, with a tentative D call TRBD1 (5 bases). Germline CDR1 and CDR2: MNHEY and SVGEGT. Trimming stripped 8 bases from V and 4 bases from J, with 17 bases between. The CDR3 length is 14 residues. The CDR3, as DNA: TGTGCCAGCGGGTATTGGGGCGCAAGAGAGACCCAGTACTTC. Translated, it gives CASGYWGARETQYF.

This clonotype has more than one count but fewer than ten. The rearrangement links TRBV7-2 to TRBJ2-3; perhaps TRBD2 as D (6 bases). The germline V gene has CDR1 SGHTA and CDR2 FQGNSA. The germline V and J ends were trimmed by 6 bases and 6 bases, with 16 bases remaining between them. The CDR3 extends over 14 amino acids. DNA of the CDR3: TGTGCCAGCAGGATGGGGGGAGGTGGGGATACGCAGTATTTT. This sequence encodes CASRMGGGGDTQYF.

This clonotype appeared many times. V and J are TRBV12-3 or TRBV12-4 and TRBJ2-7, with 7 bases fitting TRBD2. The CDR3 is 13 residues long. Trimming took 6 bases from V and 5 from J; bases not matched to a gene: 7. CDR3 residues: CASSNQRGHEQYF. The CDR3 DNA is TGTGCCAGCAGCAACCAGCGGGGCCACGAGCAGTACTTC.

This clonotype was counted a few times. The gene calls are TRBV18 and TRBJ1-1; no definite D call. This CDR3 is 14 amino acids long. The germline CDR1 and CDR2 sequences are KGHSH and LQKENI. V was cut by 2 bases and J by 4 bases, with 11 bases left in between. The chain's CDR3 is CASSPYTEGTEAFF. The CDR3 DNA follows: TGTGCCAGCTCACCATATACCGAGGGCACTGAAGCTTTCTTT.

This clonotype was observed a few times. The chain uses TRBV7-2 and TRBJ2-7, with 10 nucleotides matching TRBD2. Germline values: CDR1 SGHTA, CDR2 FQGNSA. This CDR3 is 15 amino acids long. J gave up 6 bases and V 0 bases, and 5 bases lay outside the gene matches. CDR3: CASSLASGGAGEQYV. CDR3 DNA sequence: TGTGCCAGCAGCTTAGCCAGCGGGGGGGCGGGCGAGCAGTACGTC.

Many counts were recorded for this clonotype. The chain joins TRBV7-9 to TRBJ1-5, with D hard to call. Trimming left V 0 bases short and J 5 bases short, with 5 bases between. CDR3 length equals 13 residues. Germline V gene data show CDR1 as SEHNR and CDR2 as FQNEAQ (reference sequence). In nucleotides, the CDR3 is TGTGCCAGCAGCTTAGCCCGGGATCAGCCCCAGCATTTT. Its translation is CASSLARDQPQHF.

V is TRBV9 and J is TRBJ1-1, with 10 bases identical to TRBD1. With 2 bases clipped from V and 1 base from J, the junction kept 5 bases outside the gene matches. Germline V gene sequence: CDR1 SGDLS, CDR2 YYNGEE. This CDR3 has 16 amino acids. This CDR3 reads CASSVRGDRGNTEAFF. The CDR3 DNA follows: TGTGCCAGCAGCGTGAGGGGGGACAGGGGGAACACTGAAGCTTTCTTT.

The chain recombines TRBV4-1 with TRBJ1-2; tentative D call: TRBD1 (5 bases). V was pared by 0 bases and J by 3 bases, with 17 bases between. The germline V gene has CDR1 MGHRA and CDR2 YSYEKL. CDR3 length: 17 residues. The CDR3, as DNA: TGCGCCAGCAGCCAAGATCGGCCGGGGGATACTCACTATGGCTACACCTTC. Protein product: CASSQDRPGDTHYGYTF.

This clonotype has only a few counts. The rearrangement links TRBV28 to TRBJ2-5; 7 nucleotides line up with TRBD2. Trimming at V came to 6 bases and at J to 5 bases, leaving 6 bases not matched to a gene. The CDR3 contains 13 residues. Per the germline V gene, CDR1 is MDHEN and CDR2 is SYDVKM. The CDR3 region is CASRKGGAETQYF. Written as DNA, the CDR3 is TGTGCCAGCAGGAAGGGAGGGGCCGAGACCCAGTACTTC.

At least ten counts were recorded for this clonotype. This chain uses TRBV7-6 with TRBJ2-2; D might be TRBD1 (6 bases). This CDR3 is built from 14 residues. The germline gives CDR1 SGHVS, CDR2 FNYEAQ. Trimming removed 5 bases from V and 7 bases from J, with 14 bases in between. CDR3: CASSRVQGYGELFF. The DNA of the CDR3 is TGTGCCAGCAGCCGAGTCCAGGGGTACGGGGAGCTGTTTTTT.

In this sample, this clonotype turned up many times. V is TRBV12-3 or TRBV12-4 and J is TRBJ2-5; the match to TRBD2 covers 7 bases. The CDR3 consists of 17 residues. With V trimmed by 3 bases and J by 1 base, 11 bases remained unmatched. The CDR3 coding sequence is TGTGCCAGCAGTTTGGGGGACTACCCGAAAACCCAAGAGACCCAGTACTTC. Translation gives CASSLGDYPKTQETQYF.

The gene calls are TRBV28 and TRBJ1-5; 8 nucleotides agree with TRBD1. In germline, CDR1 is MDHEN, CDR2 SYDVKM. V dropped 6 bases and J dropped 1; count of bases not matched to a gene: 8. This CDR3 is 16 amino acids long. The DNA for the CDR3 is TGTGCCAGCAGCCACCGGACAGGGCTAAGCAATCAGCCCCAGCATTTT. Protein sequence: CASSHRTGLSNQPQHF.

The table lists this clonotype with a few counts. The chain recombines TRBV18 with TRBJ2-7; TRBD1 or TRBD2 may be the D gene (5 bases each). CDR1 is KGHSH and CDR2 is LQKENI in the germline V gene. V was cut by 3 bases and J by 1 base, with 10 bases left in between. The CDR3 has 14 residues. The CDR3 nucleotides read TGTGCCAGCTCACCGTGGGGGTCATCCTACGAGCAGTACGTC. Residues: CASSPWGSSYEQYV.